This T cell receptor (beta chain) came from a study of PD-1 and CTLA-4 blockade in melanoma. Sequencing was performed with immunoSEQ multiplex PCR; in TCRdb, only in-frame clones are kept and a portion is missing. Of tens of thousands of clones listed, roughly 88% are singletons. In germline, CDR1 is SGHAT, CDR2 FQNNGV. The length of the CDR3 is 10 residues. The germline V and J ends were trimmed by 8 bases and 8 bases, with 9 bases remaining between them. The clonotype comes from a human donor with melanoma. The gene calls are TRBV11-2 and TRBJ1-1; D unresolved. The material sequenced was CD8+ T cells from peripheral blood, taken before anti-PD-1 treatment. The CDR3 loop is CASGRVEAFF. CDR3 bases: TGTGCCAGCGGCCGGGTAGAAGCTTTCTTT.